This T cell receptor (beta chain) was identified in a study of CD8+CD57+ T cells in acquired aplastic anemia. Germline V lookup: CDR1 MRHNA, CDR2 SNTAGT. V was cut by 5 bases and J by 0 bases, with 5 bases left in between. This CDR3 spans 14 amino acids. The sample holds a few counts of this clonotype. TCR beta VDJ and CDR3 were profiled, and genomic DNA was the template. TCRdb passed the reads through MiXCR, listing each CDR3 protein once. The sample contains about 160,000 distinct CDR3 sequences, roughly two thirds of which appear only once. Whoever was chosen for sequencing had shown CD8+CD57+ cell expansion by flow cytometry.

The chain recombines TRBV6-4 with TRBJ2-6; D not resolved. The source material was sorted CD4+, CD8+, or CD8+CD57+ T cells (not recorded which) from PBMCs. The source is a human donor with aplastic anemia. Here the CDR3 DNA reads TGTGCCAGCAGTCAAACCTCTGGGGCCAACGTCCTGACTTTC. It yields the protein CASSQTSGANVLTF.